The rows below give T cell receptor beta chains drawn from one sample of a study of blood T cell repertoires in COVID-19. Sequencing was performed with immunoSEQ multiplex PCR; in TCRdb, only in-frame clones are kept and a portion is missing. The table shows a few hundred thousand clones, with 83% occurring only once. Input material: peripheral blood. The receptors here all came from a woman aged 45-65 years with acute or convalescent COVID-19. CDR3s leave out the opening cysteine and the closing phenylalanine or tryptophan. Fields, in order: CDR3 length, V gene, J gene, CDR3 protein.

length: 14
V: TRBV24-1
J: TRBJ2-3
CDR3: ATSDPRAGARDTQY

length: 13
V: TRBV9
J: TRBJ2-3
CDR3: ASSFGQGGTDTQY

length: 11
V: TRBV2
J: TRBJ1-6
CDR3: ATDRGRGSPLH

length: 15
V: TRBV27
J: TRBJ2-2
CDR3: ASSRTRRGQNTGELF

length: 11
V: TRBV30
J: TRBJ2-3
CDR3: AWSFGLTDTQY

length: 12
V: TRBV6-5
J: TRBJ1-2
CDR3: ASSMDDMSSGYT

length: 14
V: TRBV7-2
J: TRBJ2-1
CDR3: ASSLARVAESFGQF

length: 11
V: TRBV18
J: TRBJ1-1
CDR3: ASSRDRNTEAF

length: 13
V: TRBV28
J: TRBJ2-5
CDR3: ASSSTSRIQETQY

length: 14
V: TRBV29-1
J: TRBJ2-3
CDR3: SFAGGTEDNTDTQY

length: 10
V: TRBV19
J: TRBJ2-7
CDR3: ASNSQGYEQY

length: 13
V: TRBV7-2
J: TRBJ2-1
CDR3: ASSSASGGYNEQF

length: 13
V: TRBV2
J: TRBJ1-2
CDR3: ASSPEGASNYGYT

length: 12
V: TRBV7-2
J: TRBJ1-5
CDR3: ASSLSRDNQPQH

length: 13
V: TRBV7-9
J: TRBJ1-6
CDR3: ASSKGQGANSPLH

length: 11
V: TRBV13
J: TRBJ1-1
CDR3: ASSRGEGTEAF

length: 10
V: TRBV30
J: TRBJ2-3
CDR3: AWSPTSPTQY

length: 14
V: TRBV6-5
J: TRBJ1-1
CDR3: ASSYSRGTLGTEAF

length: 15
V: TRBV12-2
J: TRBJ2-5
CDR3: ASRLGVFAAGGETQY

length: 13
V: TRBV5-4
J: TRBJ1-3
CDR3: ASSSGTGGGYTIY

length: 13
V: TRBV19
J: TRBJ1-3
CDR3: ASKPQDSGGNTIY

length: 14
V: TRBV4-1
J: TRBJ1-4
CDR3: ASSQGQSATNEKLF

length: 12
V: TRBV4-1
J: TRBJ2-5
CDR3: ASSQGGGRETQY

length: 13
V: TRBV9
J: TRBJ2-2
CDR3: ASSPTGDSTGELF

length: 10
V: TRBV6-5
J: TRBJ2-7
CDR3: ASSLQEYEQY

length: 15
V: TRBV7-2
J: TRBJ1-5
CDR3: ASSLAPSRVSNQPQH

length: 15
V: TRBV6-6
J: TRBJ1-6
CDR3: ASSRARGGSYNSPLH

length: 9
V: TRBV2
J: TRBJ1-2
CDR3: ASGAEDGYT

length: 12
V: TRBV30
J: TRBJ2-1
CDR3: AWIGLAPYNEQF

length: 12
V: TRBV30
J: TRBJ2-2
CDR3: AWSVGSFPGELF

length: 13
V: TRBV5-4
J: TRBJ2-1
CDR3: ASSLDGSSYNEQF

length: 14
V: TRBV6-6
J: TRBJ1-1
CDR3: ASSTPADRVSTEAF

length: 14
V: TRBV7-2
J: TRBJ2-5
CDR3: ASSKIGGLTRKTQY

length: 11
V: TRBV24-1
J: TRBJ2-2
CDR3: ATSASVTGELF

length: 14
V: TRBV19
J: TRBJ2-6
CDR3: ASTLGGTSGANVLT

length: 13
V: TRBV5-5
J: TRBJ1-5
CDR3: ASSFHLEINQPQH

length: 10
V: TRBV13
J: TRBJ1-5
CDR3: ASSQANQPQH

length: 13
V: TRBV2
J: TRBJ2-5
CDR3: ASTLLVEPGETQY

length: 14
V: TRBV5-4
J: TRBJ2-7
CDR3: ASSLGAGLGPTEQY

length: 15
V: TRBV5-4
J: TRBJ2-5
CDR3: ASSLGGLAGGPKTQY

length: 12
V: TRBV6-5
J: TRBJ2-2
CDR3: ASSRNRGTGELF

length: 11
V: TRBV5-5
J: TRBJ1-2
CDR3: ASSLRGGDGYT

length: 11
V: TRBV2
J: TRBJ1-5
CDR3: ASSGQANQPQH

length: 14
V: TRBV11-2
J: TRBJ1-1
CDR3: ASSNNLGQVNTEAF

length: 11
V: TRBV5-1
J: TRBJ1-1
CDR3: ASSLQGNTEAF

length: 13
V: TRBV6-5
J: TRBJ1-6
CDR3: ASSARDRDHSPLH

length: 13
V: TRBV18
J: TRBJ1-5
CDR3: ASSPQGHYNQPQH

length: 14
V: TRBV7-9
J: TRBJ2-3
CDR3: ASSLARGEPTDTQY

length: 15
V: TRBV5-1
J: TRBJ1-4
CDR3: ASSLDPLQGAGEKLF

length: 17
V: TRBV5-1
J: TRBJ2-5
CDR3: ASSLDPGLAGGYRETQY

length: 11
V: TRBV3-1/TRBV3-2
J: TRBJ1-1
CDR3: ASSGQGNTEAF

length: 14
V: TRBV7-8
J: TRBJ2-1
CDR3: ASSSTGLAGVNEQF

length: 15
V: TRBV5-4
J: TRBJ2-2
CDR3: ASSLKGQGANTGELF